The T cell receptor beta chain under discussion was sequenced for a study of blood T cell repertoires in COVID-19. Across the study: Sites in the United States, Italy and Spain provided acute and convalescent COVID-19 samples.

Sequencing used immunoSEQ multiplex PCR; TCRdb keeps in-frame clones, though not all of them. The sample consists of 200,000 or so clones, roughly 89% of them appearing once. The CDR3 is 14 amino acids. From germline, CDR1 is SNHLY and CDR2 FYNNEI. Trimming left V 7 bases short and J 8 bases short, with 17 bases between. The chain combines TRBV2 with TRBJ1-4; D is ambiguous. The source material was PBMCs or T cells enriched from blood (not recorded which). The clonotype originates from a woman in her forties with acute COVID-19. In nucleotides, the CDR3 is TGTGCCAGCACAGGACTGCTGTCACGGGAAAAACTGTTTTTT. Residues: CASTGLLSREKLFF.